The 24 T cell receptor beta chains reported below all come from one sample, sequenced in a study of T cell clones after liver transplantation (dated by TCRdb to between 2018 and 2020). Preparation of the library involved the immunoSEQ multiplex PCR assay. TCRdb obtained this table from immuneACCESS and retained in-frame rearrangements with V and J assigned. These tables miss some clones; where compared with another copy, unresolved V genes account for less than half of the shortfall, and the remainder is unexplained. The table for this sample lists 20,000 to 25,000 clones; approximately 94% of them were counted only once. The ten largest account for more than 20% of the sample. Specimen: CD8+ T cells from blood, collected around 25 months after liver transplant. These receptors came from a human patient who received a liver transplant. After a transplant, some T cells may be the graft donor's own cells.

The J gene is TRBJ1-5, the V gene TRBV19; TRBD1 agrees at 9 bases. The CDR3 totals 14 residues. With 3 bases clipped from V and 5 bases from J, the junction kept 2 bases outside the gene matches. Germline V gene lookup returns CDR1 LNHDA and CDR2 SQIVND (reference sequence). This CDR3 reads CASSMGQGYQPQHF. CDR3 DNA: TGTGCCAGTAGTATGGGACAGGGTTATCAGCCCCAGCATTTT.

V gene TRBV2 combines with J gene TRBJ2-3, with a tentative D call TRBD1 (6 bases). The germline V gene has CDR1 SNHLY and CDR2 FYNNEI. The CDR3 runs to 13 residues. Trimming shortened V by 6 bases and J by 2 bases, and 9 bases separated the two germline ends. CDR3 residues: CASRGDNTDTQYF. For the CDR3, the DNA is TGTGCCAGCAGGGGGGACAACACAGATACGCAGTATTTT. Full variable domain (rest looked up from reference TRBV2 and TRBJ2-3): EPEVTQTPSHQVTQMGQEVILRCVPISNHLYFYWYRQILGQKVEFLVSFYNNEISEKSEIFDDQFSVERPDGSNFTLKIRSTKLEDSAMYFCASRGDNTDTQYFGPGTRLTVL.

The V and J genes are TRBV9 and TRBJ1-2; a weak D match, TRBD1 (5 bases). The CDR3 is 13 residues long. Germline CDR1 SGDLS, CDR2 YYNGEE. The V gene lost 5 bases and the J gene lost 4 bases, with 12 bases spanning the gap. DNA for the CDR3: TGTGCCAGCAGGAGTGGGGGTGGCTATGGCTACACCTTC. Encoded protein: CASRSGGGYGYTF.

The chain recombines TRBV5-1 with TRBJ2-3, with D uncertain. The CDR3 runs 15 residues. The V gene lost 0 bases and the J gene lost 1 base, with 9 bases spanning the gap. Germline-derived CDR1 and CDR2 are SGHRS and YFSETQ. In DNA form, the CDR3 reads TGCGCCAGCAGCTTGGACGGCGGACGCACAGATACGCAGTATTTT. This codes for CASSLDGGRTDTQYF. The whole variable domain, filled in from reference TRBV5-1 and TRBJ2-3, reads KAGVTQTPRYLIKTRGQQVTLSCSPISGHRSVSWYQQTPGQGLQFLFEYFSETQRNKGNFPGRFSGRQFSNSRSEMNVSTLELGDSALYLCASSLDGGRTDTQYFGPGTRLTVL.

CDR3 nucleotide sequence: TGCGCCAGCAGCCAAGAGGCGTCCGCAAACACCGGGGAGCTGTTTTTT. Residues: CASSQEASANTGELFF. This chain joins TRBV4-3 and TRBJ2-2; D is unclear. This CDR3 has 16 residues. Germline values: CDR1 LGHNA, CDR2 YSLEER. The V end lost 0 bases, the J end lost 2 bases, and 10 bases lay between the germline ends.

J is TRBJ1-1 and V is TRBV27; weak D call: TRBD1 (6 bases). The CDR3 spans 16 residues. With 0 bases removed from V and 5 bases from J, the gap between germline ends came to 16 bases. Germline lookup yields CDR1 MNHEY and CDR2 SMNVEV (reference sequence). This CDR3 is CASSLSAGTSKTEAFF. The DNA of the CDR3 is TGTGCCAGCAGTTTATCGGCAGGGACAAGTAAGACTGAAGCTTTCTTT.

The rearrangement links TRBV6-6 to TRBJ2-1; D gene unclear. Per the germline V gene, CDR1 is MNHNY and CDR2 is SVGAGI (reference sequence). Trimming pared 3 bases from V and 5 bases from J, leaving 5 bases between. The CDR3 consists of 12 residues. CDR3 in amino acids: CASSYLNNEQFF. The CDR3 DNA reads TGTGCCAGCAGTTATCTTAACAATGAGCAGTTCTTC.

This clone is labeled large. The V call is TRBV11-3, the J call TRBJ2-5, with 11 bases identical to TRBD1. This CDR3 region has 13 residues. Trimming removed 5 bases from V and 12 bases from J; junction bases left unmatched: 8. CDR1 is SGHNT and CDR2 is YENEEA in the germline V gene. The CDR3 reads CASSAGTGGPEYF. The DNA of the CDR3 is TGTGCCAGCAGCGCCGGGACAGGGGGTCCGGAGTACTTC.

This chain connects TRBV7-9 to TRBJ2-7; 7 nucleotides agree with TRBD1. This CDR3 comprises 15 residues. The ends lost 4 bases at V and 0 bases at J; junction bases unmatched: 6. Germline V gene sequence: CDR1 SEHNR, CDR2 FQNEAQ (reference sequence). CDR3 in amino acids: CASSWDRTSSYEQYF. The CDR3 DNA follows: TGTGCCAGCAGCTGGGACAGAACGAGCTCCTACGAGCAGTACTTC.

J is TRBJ1-1 and V is TRBV28; a weak D match, TRBD1 (5 bases). Between the trimmed V and J ends, which lost 6 bases and 2 bases, there was a span of 25 bases. The CDR3 is made up of 18 amino acids. Per germline, CDR1 MDHEN and CDR2 SYDVKM. CDR3 amino acids: CASSTPFPNPGTNTEAFF. The DNA of the CDR3 is TGTGCCAGCAGCACTCCTTTCCCGAACCCGGGGACCAACACTGAAGCTTTCTTT.

The chain uses TRBV5-5 and TRBJ2-2, with D unresolved. Germline assignment: CDR1 SGHKS and CDR2 YYEKEE (reference sequence). The CDR3 runs to 18 residues. Trimming pared 0 bases from V and 1 base from J, leaving 16 bases between. The CDR3 DNA reads as TGTGCCAGCAGCTTGGAGAGGTCCTGGCCAGGGAACACCGGGGAGCTGTTTTTT. As protein: CASSLERSWPGNTGELFF.

V is TRBV19 and J is TRBJ2-7, with no clear D. The ends were cut back, 3 bases at V and 3 bases at J, with 15 bases in the middle. Germline V gene lookup returns CDR1 LNHDA and CDR2 SQIVND (reference sequence). CDR3 size: 15 residues. The CDR3 DNA sequence: TGTGCCAGTAGTATGTCATTGGCAGGAGTCTACGAGCAGTACTTC. Translated: CASSMSLAGVYEQYF.

The rearrangement uses TRBV6-1 and TRBJ2-7; tentative D call: TRBD1 (5 bases). Germline loops: CDR1 MNHNS, CDR2 SASEGT. V was clipped by 7 bases and J by 3 bases, with 19 bases between them. This CDR3 spans 15 amino acids. CDR3 protein: CASTVQVLSNYEQYF. In nucleotides, the CDR3 is TGTGCCAGCACCGTACAGGTCCTAAGCAACTACGAGCAGTACTTC.

This clone showed up just once. V is TRBV10-3 and J is TRBJ2-7; D may be TRBD2 (6 bases). V was cut by 4 bases and J by 2 bases, with 24 bases left in between. CDR1 and CDR2 (germline): ENHRY, SYGVKD. This CDR3 contains 18 residues. Written as DNA, the CDR3 is TGTGCCATCAGTGGTGGGCCCCCTCGCGGGAAAACGGCCTACGAGCAGTACTTC. Protein: CAISGGPPRGKTAYEQYF.

This clone was observed a handful of times. The chain carries TRBV9 and TRBJ2-1; D unclear. The CDR3 totals 14 residues. Trimming took 0 bases from V and 10 from J, leaving 14 bases between them. Looked up from germline, CDR1 is SGDLS and CDR2 is YYNGEE. CDR3 coding DNA: TGTGCCAGCAGCGTAGGTCTGGACGGGTTCGAGCAGTTCTTC. As protein: CASSVGLDGFEQFF.

The rearrangement uses TRBV7-2 and TRBJ2-1, with 10 positions matching TRBD2. CDR3 length equals 15 residues. CDR1 and CDR2 (germline): SGHTA, FQGNSA. Losses at the gene ends were 5 bases for V and 4 bases for J; bases not matched to a gene: 5. CDR3 in amino acids: CASSLTSGIYNEQFF. CDR3 DNA sequence: TGTGCCAGCAGCCTAACTAGCGGGATATACAATGAGCAGTTCTTC.

This chain uses TRBV7-9 with TRBJ2-7; the D gene is possibly TRBD1 (5 bases). Germline assignment: CDR1 SEHNR and CDR2 FQNEAQ (reference sequence). V lost 1 base and J lost 2, with 15 bases in between. This CDR3 region has 16 residues. The CDR3 loop reads CASSLGGRGKPYEQYF. The DNA of the CDR3 is TGTGCCAGCAGCTTAGGGGGTAGGGGTAAGCCCTACGAGCAGTACTTC.

CDR3 region: CASSLHHRGNERASYEQYF. As DNA, the CDR3 is TGCGCCAGCAGCTTGCATCACAGGGGGAATGAACGTGCCTCCTACGAGCAGTACTTC. The J gene is TRBJ2-7, the V gene TRBV5-1, with 8 bases fitting TRBD1. There are 19 residues in the CDR3. The ends lost 1 base at V and 0 bases at J; junction bases unmatched: 15. The V gene's germline CDR1 is SGHRS and CDR2 YFSETQ.

This chain joins TRBV6-6 and TRBJ2-4; 11 bases are a match to TRBD2. The V segment lost 5 bases and the J segment 16 bases; nucleotides outside the gene matches: 19. In germline, CDR1 is MNHNY, CDR2 SVGAGI (reference sequence). CDR3 length: 16 residues. CDR3: CASSPLLAGGPLAGYF. The CDR3 nucleotides are TGTGCCAGCAGTCCCCTCTTAGCGGGAGGGCCCCTTGCCGGCTACTTC.

The J gene is TRBJ2-7, the V gene TRBV6-1, with D maybe TRBD2 (5 bases). Germline assignment: CDR1 MNHNS and CDR2 SASEGT. V lost 2 bases, J lost 4 bases, and 15 bases lay in between. The CDR3 loop spans 15 amino acids. Here the CDR3 reads CASSEPTEPGYEQYF. The CDR3 DNA sequence: TGTGCCAGCAGTGAACCAACAGAGCCGGGGTACGAGCAGTACTTC.

The chain combines TRBV18 with TRBJ1-4, with D possibly matching TRBD1 (5 bases). V was clipped by 5 bases and J by 0 bases, with 19 bases between them. Germline V lookup: CDR1 KGHSH, CDR2 LQKENI. This CDR3 region has 18 residues. CDR3 nucleotides: TGTGCCAGCTCATCAACTTTAGACAGCCCAGCAACTAATGAAAAACTGTTTTTT. It codes for CASSSTLDSPATNEKLFF.

CDR3 in amino acids: CSVEAGNPNYGYTF. CDR3 nucleotide sequence: TGCAGCGTTGAGGCAGGCAACCCAAACTATGGCTACACCTTC. V and J are TRBV29-1 and TRBJ1-2; no reliable D call. Trimming left V 3 bases short and J 2 bases short, with 13 bases between. Per the germline V gene, CDR1 is SQVTM and CDR2 is ANQGSEA. The CDR3 is 14 residues long.

About this clone itself: The junction shows a germline mismatch at one end, possibly a read error. The CDR3 DNA is TGTGCCAGCAGCTTACGAGGGGGACCTAACGGAACACGGATCTTC. Translation: CASSLRGGPNGTRIF. The chain is built from TRBV7-3 and TRBJ2-1; tentatively, D is TRBD1 (6 bases). Per the germline V gene, CDR1 is SGHTA and CDR2 is FQGTGA. This CDR3 has 15 residues.

The genes are TRBV9 and TRBJ2-3; D possibly corresponds to TRBD1 (5 bases). Germline CDR1 reads SGDLS; CDR2 reads YYNGEE. V was cut by 1 base and J by 2 bases, with 14 bases left in between. This CDR3 is built from 16 residues. In nucleotides, the CDR3 is TGTGCCAGCAGCGTAAACCCAGGGTTCATCACAGATACGCAGTATTTT. Its protein product is CASSVNPGFITDTQYF.